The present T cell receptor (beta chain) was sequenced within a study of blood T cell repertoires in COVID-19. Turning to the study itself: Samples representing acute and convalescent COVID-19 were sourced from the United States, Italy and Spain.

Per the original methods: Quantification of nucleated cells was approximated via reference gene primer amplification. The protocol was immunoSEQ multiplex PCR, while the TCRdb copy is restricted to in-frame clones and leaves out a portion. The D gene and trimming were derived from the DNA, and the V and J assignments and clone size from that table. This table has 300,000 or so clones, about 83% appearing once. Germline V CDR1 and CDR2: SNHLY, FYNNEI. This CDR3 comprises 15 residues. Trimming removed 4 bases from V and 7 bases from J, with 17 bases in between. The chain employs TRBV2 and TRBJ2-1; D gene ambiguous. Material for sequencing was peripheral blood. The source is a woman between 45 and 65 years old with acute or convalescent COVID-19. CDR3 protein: CASSAADILWNEQFF. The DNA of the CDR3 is TGTGCCAGCAGTGCGGCGGATATTTTGTGGAATGAGCAGTTCTTC.